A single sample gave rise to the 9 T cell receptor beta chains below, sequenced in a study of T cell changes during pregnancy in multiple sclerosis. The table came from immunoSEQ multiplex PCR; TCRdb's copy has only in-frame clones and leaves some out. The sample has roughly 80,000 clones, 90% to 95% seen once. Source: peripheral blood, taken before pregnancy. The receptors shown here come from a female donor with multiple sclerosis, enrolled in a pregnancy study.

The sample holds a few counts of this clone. CDR3 DNA: TGCGCCAGCAGCTTAACAGGGCCCTACGAGCAGTACTTC. Encoded protein: CASSLTGPYEQYF. The chain recombines TRBV5-1 with TRBJ2-7; D might be TRBD1 (6 bases). CDR3 size: 13 residues. The germline gives CDR1 SGHRS, CDR2 YFSETQ. V shed 2 bases and J shed 2 bases, with 8 bases lying between them.

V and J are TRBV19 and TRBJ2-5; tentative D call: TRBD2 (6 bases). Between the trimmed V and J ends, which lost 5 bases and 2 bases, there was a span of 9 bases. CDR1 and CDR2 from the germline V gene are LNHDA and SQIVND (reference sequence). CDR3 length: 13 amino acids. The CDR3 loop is CASSVEGQETQYF. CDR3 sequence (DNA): TGTGCCAGTAGTGTGGAGGGGCAAGAGACCCAGTACTTC.

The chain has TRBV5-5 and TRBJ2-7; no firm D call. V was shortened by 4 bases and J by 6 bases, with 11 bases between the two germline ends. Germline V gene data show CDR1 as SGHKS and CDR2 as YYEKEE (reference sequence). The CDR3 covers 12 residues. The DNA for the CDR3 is TGTGCCAGCAGCCCCCGCGGAGCCGAGCAGTACTTC. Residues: CASSPRGAEQYF.

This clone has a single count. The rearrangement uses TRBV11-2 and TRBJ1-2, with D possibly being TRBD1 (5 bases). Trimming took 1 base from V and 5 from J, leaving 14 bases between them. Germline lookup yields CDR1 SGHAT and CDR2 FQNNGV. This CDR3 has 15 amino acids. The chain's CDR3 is CASSLGGRVEYGYTF. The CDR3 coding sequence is TGTGCCAGCAGCTTAGGAGGCAGGGTAGAATATGGCTACACCTTC. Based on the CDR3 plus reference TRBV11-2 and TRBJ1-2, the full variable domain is EAGVAQSPRYKIIEKRQSVAFWCNPISGHATLYWYQQILGQGPKLLIQFQNNGVVDDSQLPKDRFSAERLKGVDSTLKIQPAKLEDSAVYLCASSLGGRVEYGYTFGSGTRLTVV.

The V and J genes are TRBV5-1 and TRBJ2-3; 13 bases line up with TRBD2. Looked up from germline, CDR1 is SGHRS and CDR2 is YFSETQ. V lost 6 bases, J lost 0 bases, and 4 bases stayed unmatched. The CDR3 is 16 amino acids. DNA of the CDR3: TGCGCCAGCACCCGGACTAGCGGGGGTAGCACAGATACGCAGTATTTT. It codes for CASTRTSGGSTDTQYF.

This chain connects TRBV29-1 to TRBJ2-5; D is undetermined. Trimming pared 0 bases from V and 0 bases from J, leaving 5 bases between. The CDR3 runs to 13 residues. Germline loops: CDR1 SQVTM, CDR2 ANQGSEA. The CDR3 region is CSVEEHNQETQYF. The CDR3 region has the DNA TGCAGCGTTGAAGAACACAACCAAGAGACCCAGTACTTC.

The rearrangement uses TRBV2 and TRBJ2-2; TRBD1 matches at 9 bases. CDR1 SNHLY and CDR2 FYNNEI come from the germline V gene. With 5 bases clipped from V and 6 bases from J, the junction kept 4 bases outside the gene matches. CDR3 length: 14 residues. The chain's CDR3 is CASSSQGAAGELFF. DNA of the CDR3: TGTGCCAGCAGTTCACAGGGGGCGGCCGGGGAGCTGTTTTTT. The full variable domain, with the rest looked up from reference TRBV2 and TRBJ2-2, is EPEVTQTPSHQVTQMGQEVILRCVPISNHLYFYWYRQILGQKVEFLVSFYNNEISEKSEIFDDQFSVERPDGSNFTLKIRSTKLEDSAMYFCASSSQGAAGELFFGEGSRLTVL.

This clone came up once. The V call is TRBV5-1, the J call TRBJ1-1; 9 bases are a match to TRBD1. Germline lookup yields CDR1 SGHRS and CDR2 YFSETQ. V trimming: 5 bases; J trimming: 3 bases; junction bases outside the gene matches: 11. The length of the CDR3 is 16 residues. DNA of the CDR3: TGCGCCAGCAGTCCGATTACAGGGGGCGCGGACACTGAAGCTTTCTTT. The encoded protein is CASSPITGGADTEAFF. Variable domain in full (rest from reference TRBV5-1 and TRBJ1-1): KAGVTQTPRYLIKTRGQQVTLSCSPISGHRSVSWYQQTPGQGLQFLFEYFSETQRNKGNFPGRFSGRQFSNSRSEMNVSTLELGDSALYLCASSPITGGADTEAFFGQGTRLTVV.

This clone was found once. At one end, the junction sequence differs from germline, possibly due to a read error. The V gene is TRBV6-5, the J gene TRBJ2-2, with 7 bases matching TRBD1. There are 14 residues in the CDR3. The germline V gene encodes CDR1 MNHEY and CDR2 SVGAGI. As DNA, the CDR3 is TGTGCCAGCAGGCGGACAGGTTTAACCGGAGAGCTGTTTTTT. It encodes CASRRTGLTGELFF.